A single sample is the source of the 14 T cell receptor beta chains below, sequenced in a study of T cells after yellow fever vaccination. Each CDR3 protein is one row after TCRdb ran MiXCR on the 5' RACE reads. The data show 140,000 to 150,000 distinct CDR3 sequences, about 6.9% seen once. The specimen comprised CD4+ T cells sorted from PBMCs, sampled 10 days after the yellow fever booster vaccination. The receptors were sampled from a man aged 25 to 40 who received the YFV17D yellow fever vaccine.

This clonotype was observed at least ten times. In nucleotides, the CDR3 is TGTGCCTGGAGCTTGGCGGGGGCAAGGAGCACAGATACGCAGTATTTT. As protein: CAWSLAGARSTDTQYF. The chain recombines TRBV30 with TRBJ2-3; a possible D gene is TRBD2 (7 bases). The V gene's germline CDR1 is GTSNPN and CDR2 SVGIG (reference sequence). This CDR3 comprises 16 residues. The V end lost 3 bases, the J end lost 0 bases, and 16 bases lay between the germline ends.

This clonotype was picked up many times. This rearrangement joins TRBV12-3 or TRBV12-4 to TRBJ2-7; 8 positions match TRBD1. The trim removed 6 bases at V and 0 bases at J, leaving 7 bases unmatched. The CDR3 has 15 amino acids. The CDR3: CASRRGTGSSYEQYF. The DNA for the CDR3 is TGTGCCAGCAGGCGTGGGACAGGCAGCTCCTACGAGCAGTACTTC.

This clonotype was counted ten times or more. The chain employs TRBV29-1 and TRBJ2-1, with D perhaps being TRBD1 or TRBD2 (6 bases each). The CDR3 is made up of 15 amino acids. V lost 5 bases to trimming and J lost 5 bases, with 19 bases between them. CDR1 is SQVTM, CDR2 ANQGSEA, per germline. CDR3 sequence reads: CSVTPGVGGNNEQFF. The CDR3 region has the DNA TGCAGCGTTACCCCCGGAGTAGGGGGGAACAATGAGCAGTTCTTC.

With regard to this clonotype: This sequence may be a read error, since a much larger clone differs from it by one base. This chain's CDR3 is CASRRTEFYAQYF. CDR3 DNA sequence: TGCGCCAGCAGGCGGACTGAATTTTACGCGCAGTACTTC. V gene TRBV5-1 combines with J gene TRBJ2-7, with D possibly being TRBD2 (5 bases). The CDR3 length is 13 residues. Germline V gene data show CDR1 as SGHRS and CDR2 as YFSETQ.

The sample holds many counts of this clonotype. The rearrangement uses TRBV10-2 and TRBJ2-7, with 10 positions matching TRBD2. Unmatched junction bases numbered 7, after V lost 2 bases and J lost 6 bases. This CDR3 contains 15 residues. CDR1 and CDR2 from the germline V gene are WSHSY and SAAADI. CDR3 loop: CASSEILLAGVEQYF. The CDR3 DNA follows: TGCGCCAGCAGTGAGATTCTCCTAGCGGGAGTCGAGCAGTACTTC.

This clonotype came up many times. The CDR3: CSASPTETFTDTQYF. The CDR3, as DNA: TGCAGTGCATCGCCCACAGAAACCTTCACAGATACGCAGTATTTT. The chain employs TRBV20-1 and TRBJ2-3, with no clear D. This CDR3 comprises 15 residues. V was shortened by 6 bases and J by 2 bases, with 18 bases between the two germline ends. In germline, CDR1 is DFQATT, CDR2 SNEGSKA (reference sequence).

The chain has TRBV7-2 and TRBJ2-1, with TRBD2 matching 7 bases. CDR1 is SGHTA and CDR2 is FQGNSA in the germline V gene. The ends lost 4 bases at V and 0 bases at J; junction bases unmatched: 6. The CDR3 is 16 residues long. The CDR3, as DNA: TGTGCCAGCAGCTCGGCCCTAGCGGCCTCCTACAATGAGCAGTTCTTC. Its protein is CASSSALAASYNEQFF.

This clonotype was found many times. V is TRBV5-1 and J is TRBJ2-2; either TRBD1 or TRBD2 may fit D (5 bases each). CDR3 length: 15 residues. Germline CDR1 and CDR2: SGHRS and YFSETQ. V lost 4 bases to trimming and J lost 1 base, with 11 bases between them. CDR3 DNA sequence: TGCGCCAGCAGCCTCGGGACGGTGAACACCGGGGAGCTGTTTTTT. Its protein is CASSLGTVNTGELFF.

There are many counts of this clonotype. The V and J genes are TRBV20-1 and TRBJ2-1, with 11 bases matching TRBD2. Germline V gives CDR1 DFQATT, CDR2 SNEGSKA (reference sequence). V gave up 6 bases and J gave up 0 bases; unmatched junction bases: 4. The CDR3 covers 15 residues. CDR3 sequence reads: CSALTSGSSYNEQFF. The CDR3 nucleotides read TGCAGTGCGCTAACTAGCGGGAGCTCCTACAATGAGCAGTTCTTC.

The chain has TRBV18 and TRBJ1-1, with a possible D match to TRBD1 (5 bases). The V gene's germline CDR1 is KGHSH and CDR2 LQKENI. The CDR3 runs to 14 residues. Trimming shortened V by 3 bases and J by 9 bases, and 17 bases separated the two germline ends. This CDR3 is CASSPGLTGPKAFF. The CDR3 region has the DNA TGTGCCAGCTCACCGGGACTTACAGGTCCCAAAGCTTTCTTT.

This clonotype appeared many times. The chain couples TRBV7-2 to TRBJ2-1; no clear D. CDR3 length: 13 residues. CDR1 and CDR2 (germline): SGHTA, FQGNSA. With 5 bases removed from V and 0 bases from J, the gap between germline ends came to 5 bases. The CDR3 DNA reads TGTGCCAGCAGCCAGAGCTCCTACAATGAGCAGTTCTTC. It is translated as CASSQSSYNEQFF.

The J gene is TRBJ2-2, the V gene TRBV19; D may match TRBD1 or TRBD2 (5 bases each). Germline V gives CDR1 LNHDA, CDR2 SQIVND (reference sequence). CDR3 size: 15 residues. Trimming took off 4 bases at V and 2 bases at J, with 11 bases between the two ends. The CDR3 is CASSSRDGNTGELFF. The CDR3 DNA sequence: TGTGCCAGTAGTAGCCGGGACGGAAACACCGGGGAGCTGTTTTTT.

This clonotype was observed many times. The chain uses TRBV20-1 and TRBJ2-7, with D maybe TRBD1 (6 bases). Germline V gene data show CDR1 as DFQATT and CDR2 as SNEGSKA (reference sequence). Between the trimmed V and J ends, which lost 5 bases and 3 bases, there was a span of 20 bases. This CDR3 is built from 15 residues. The DNA of the CDR3 is TGCAGTGCTCATGGACAGAACTTCATGGGCTACGAGCAGTACTTC. Translation: CSAHGQNFMGYEQYF.

In its sample, this clonotype was seen many times. The genes are TRBV20-1 and TRBJ2-7, with a possible D match to TRBD1 (6 bases). The germline CDR1 and CDR2 sequences are DFQATT and SNEGSKA (reference sequence). The V gene lost 0 bases and the J gene lost 0 bases, with 12 bases spanning the gap. This CDR3 comprises 15 residues. This CDR3 is CSARDGQTLSYEQYF. The CDR3 region has the DNA TGCAGTGCTAGAGACGGACAGACCCTCTCCTACGAGCAGTACTTC.